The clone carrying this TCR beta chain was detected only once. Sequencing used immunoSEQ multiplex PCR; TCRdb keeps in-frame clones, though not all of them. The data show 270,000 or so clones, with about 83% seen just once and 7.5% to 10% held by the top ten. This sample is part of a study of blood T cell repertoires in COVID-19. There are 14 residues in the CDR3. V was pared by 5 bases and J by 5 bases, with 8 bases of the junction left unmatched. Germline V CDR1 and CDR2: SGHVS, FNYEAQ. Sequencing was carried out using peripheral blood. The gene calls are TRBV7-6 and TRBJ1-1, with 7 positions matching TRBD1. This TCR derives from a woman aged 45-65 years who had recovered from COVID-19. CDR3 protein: CASSDQGDETEAFF. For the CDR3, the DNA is TGTGCCAGCAGCGATCAGGGGGACGAGACTGAAGCTTTCTTT.